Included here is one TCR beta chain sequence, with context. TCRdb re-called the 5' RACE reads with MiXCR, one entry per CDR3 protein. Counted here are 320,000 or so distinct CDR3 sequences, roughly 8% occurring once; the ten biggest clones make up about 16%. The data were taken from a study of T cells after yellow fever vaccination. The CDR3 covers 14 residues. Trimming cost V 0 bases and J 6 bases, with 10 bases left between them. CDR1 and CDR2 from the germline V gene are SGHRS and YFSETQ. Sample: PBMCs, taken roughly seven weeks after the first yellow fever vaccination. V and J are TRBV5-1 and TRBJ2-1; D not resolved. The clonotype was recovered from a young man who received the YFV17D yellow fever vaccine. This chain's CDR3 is CASSLVAGANEQFF. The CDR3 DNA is TGCGCCAGCAGCTTGGTGGCAGGAGCCAATGAGCAGTTCTTC.